This TCR beta chain appears in the sequencing data of a study of T cells in women clearing cervical HPV infection. Assay used: immunoSEQ multiplex PCR; TCRdb lists only in-frame clones, some missing. This table holds some 21,000 clones. The study, taken as a whole, reports: Combining TCR richness with V gene abundances gave approximately 0.8 AUC.

Dot-blot hybridization genotyped cervical HPV amplified with MY09/MY11 PCR. Comments on this clone: Its specificity is not known.

Sequenced: blood buffy coat. The clonotype comes from a woman between 18 and 69 years old with a cervical HPV16 infection that either progressed to CIN3+ or cleared (not recorded which).

CDR3 DNA (partial): TGCAGTGCTAGTGGGGGCGGCGAGGTCGGGGAGACC. This gives the protein CSASGGGEVGET. The whole CDR3 is CSASGGGEVGETQYF. The chain couples TRBV20-1 to TRBJ2-5, with D perhaps matching TRBD1 (6 bases). The CDR3 is cut off 3 residues early in the read; its end comes from the germline J gene. The CDR3 has 15 residues. Trimming took off 3 bases at V and 5 bases at J, with 19 bases between the two ends. The germline V gene encodes CDR1 DFQATT and CDR2 SNEGSKA (reference sequence).